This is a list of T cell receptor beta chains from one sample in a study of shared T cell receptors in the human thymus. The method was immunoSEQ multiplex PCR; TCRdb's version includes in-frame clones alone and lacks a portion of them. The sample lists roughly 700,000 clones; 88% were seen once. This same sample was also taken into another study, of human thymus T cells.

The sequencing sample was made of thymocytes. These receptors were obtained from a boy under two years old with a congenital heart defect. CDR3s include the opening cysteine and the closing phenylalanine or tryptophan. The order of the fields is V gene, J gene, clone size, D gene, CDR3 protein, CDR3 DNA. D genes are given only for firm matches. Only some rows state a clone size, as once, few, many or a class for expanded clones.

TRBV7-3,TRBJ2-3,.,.,CASSLRVRDTQYF,TGTGCCAGCAGCTTAAGAGTCCGGGATACGCAGTATTTT
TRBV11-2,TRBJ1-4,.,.,CASSLDLNEKLFF,TGTGCCAGCAGCTTAGATCTCAATGAAAAACTGTTTTTT
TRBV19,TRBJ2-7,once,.,CASRQSRVSEQYF,TGTGCCAGTAGGCAGTCGAGGGTGAGCGAGCAGTACTTC
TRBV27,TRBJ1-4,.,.,CASGLQGGEKLFF,TGTGCCAGCGGCTTGCAGGGTGGAGAAAAACTGTTTTTT
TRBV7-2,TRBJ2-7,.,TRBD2,CASSLGASGPLRSEQYF,TGTGCCAGCAGCTTAGGGGCTAGCGGGCCCCTCCGGTCCGAGCAGTACTTC
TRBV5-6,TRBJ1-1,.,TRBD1,CASSLAPISDRDRGTEAFF,TGTGCCAGCAGCTTGGCCCCGATATCAGACAGGGATAGAGGCACTGAAGCTTTCTTT
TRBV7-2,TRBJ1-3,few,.,CASSPRSIAGNTIYF,TGTGCCAGCAGCCCGAGGTCCATTGCAGGAAACACCATATATTTT
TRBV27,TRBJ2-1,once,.,CASSPRLWREQFF,TGTGCCAGCAGTCCCCGACTTTGGCGAGAGCAGTTCTTC
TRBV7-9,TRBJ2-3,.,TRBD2,CASRSWASGTKSTDTQYF,TGTGCCAGCAGAAGTTGGGCTAGCGGAACGAAAAGCACAGATACGCAGTATTTT
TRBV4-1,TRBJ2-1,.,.,CASSLTLIRSVYNEQFF,TGCGCCAGCAGCCTCACCCTCATCCGATCAGTCTACAATGAGCAGTTCTTC
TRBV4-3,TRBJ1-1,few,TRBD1,CASSQATGGAVNTEAFF,TGCGCCAGCAGCCAGGCGACAGGGGGAGCAGTGAACACTGAAGCTTTCTTT
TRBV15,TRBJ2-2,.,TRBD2,CATSRDLAGANTGELFF,TGTGCCACCAGCAGAGATCTAGCGGGAGCGAACACCGGGGAGCTGTTTTTT
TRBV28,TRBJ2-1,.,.,CASSAPPGKRGNEQFF,TGTGCCAGCAGTGCCCCACCGGGAAAACGGGGGAATGAGCAGTTCTTC
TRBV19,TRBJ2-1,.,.,CASARARAYNEQFF,TGTGCCAGTGCGAGGGCGAGGGCGTACAATGAGCAGTTCTTC
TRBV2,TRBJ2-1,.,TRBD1,CASSERQGRRNSYNEQFF,TGTGCCAGCAGTGAAAGACAGGGGAGGAGAAACTCCTACAATGAGCAGTTCTTC
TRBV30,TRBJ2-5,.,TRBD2,CAWRGGIPPQYF,TGTGCCTGGAGGGGAGGGATCCCTCCCCAGTACTTC
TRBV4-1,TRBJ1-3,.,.,CASSQAITSSGNTIYF,TGCGCCAGCAGCCAAGCCATTACTAGCTCTGGAAACACCATATATTTT
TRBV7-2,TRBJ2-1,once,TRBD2,CASSSHRTSGYNEQFF,TGTGCCAGCAGCTCCCACCGGACTAGCGGTTACAATGAGCAGTTCTTC
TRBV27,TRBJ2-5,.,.,CASSFSGQKETQYF,TGTGCCAGCAGTTTTTCCGGACAGAAAGAGACCCAGTACTTC
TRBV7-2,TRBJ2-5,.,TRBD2,CASSLVGSGRAGETQYF,TGTGCCAGCAGCTTAGTTGGTAGCGGGAGGGCCGGAGAGACCCAGTACTTC
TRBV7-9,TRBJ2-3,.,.,CASSLVRGDTQYF,TGTGCCAGCAGCTTAGTTCGGGGGGATACGCAGTATTTT
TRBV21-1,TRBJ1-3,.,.,CASSKMGQGVSRNTIYF,TGTGCCAGCAGCAAAATGGGACAGGGGGTTTCAAGAAACACCATATATTTT
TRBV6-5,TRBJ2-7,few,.,CASSPNRSGSYEQYF,TGTGCCAGCAGTCCTAACAGAAGCGGGTCCTACGAGCAGTACTTC
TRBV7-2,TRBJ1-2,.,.,CASAGYGYTF,TGTGCCAGCGCGGGCTATGGCTACACCTTC
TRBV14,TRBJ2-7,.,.,CASSRSPYEQYF,TGTGCCAGCAGCCGTAGCCCTTACGAGCAGTACTTC
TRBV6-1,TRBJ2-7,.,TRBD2,CASSGSGRAHYEQYF,TGTGCCAGCAGTGGAAGCGGGAGGGCCCACTACGAGCAGTACTTC
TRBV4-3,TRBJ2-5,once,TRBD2,CASSREGLAGGPQETQYF,TGCGCCAGCAGCCGAGAGGGACTAGCGGGAGGCCCCCAAGAGACCCAGTACTTC
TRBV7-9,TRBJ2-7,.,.,CASSLSWEWAAYEQYF,TGTGCCAGCAGCTTAAGTTGGGAGTGGGCCGCCTACGAGCAGTACTTC